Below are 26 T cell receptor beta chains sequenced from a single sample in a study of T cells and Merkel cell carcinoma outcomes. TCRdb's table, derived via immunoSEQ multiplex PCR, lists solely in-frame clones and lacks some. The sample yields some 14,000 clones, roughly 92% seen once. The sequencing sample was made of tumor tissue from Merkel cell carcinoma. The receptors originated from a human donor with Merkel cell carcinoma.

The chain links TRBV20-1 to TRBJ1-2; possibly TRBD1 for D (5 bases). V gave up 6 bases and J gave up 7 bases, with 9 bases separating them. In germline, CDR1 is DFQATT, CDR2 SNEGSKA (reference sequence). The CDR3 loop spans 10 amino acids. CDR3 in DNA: TGCAGTGCCAGGGCGGGTGGCTACACCTTC. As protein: CSARAGGYTF.

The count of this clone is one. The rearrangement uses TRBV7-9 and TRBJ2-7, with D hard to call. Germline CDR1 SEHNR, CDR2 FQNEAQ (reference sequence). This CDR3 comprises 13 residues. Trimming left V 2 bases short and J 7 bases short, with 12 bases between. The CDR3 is CASSLSGFVEQYF. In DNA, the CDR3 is TGTGCCAGCAGCTTATCAGGTTTTGTAGAGCAGTACTTC.

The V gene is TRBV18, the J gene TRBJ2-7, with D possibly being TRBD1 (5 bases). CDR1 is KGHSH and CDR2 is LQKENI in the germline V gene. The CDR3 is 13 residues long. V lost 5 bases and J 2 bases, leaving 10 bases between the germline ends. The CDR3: CASSADRTYEQYF. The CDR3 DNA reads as TGTGCCAGCTCAGCAGACAGAACCTACGAGCAGTACTTC.

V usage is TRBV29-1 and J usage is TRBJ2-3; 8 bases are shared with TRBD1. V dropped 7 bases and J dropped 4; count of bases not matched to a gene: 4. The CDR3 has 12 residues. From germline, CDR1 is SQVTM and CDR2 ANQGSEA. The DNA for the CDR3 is TGCAGCGCCGTGACAGGGGCAGATACGCAGTATTTT. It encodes CSAVTGADTQYF.

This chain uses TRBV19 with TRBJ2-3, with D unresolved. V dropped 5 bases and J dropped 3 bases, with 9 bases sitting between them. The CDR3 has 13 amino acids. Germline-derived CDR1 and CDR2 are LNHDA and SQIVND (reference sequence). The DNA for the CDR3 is TGTGCCAGTAGTCCGGCGACAACAGATACGCAGTATTTT. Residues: CASSPATTDTQYF.

The CDR3 here is CASSDQQGTEAFF. The CDR3 DNA follows: TGCGCCAGCAGCGATCAACAGGGCACTGAAGCTTTCTTT. The rearrangement links TRBV5-1 to TRBJ1-1; tentative D call: TRBD1 (6 bases). The CDR3 is 13 amino acids. Germline-derived CDR1 and CDR2 are SGHRS and YFSETQ. The V gene lost 4 bases and the J gene lost 4 bases, with 11 bases spanning the gap.

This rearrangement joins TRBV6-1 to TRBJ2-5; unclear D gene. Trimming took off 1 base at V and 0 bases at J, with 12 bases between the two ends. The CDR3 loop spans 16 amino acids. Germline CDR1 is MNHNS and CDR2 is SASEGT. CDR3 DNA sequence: TGTGCCAGCAGTGAAGTAGATAGGGTTTACCAAGAGACCCAGTACTTC. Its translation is CASSEVDRVYQETQYF.

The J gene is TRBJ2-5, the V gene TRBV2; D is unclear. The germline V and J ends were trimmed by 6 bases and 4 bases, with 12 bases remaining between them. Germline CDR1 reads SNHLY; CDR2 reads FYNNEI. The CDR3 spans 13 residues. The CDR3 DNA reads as TGTGCCAGCAGACGCAGTGTTCCAGAGACCCAGTACTTC. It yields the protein CASRRSVPETQYF.

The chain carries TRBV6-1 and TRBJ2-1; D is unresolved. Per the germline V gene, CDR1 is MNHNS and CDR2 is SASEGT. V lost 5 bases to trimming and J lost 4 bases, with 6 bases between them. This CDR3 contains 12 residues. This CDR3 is CASSMGYNEQFF. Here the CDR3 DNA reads TGTGCCAGCAGTATGGGGTACAATGAGCAGTTCTTC.

The CDR3 bases are TGTGCCAGCAGCCAAGATAGGACAGGGACGGACACTGAAGCTTTCTTT. Encoded protein: CASSQDRTGTDTEAFF. The J gene is TRBJ1-1, the V gene TRBV4-2; 8 bases line up with TRBD1. This CDR3 is 16 amino acids long. Germline V gene data show CDR1 as LGHNA and CDR2 as YNFKEQ. The junction had 6 bases not matched to a gene; V was cut back by 0 bases and J by 3 bases.

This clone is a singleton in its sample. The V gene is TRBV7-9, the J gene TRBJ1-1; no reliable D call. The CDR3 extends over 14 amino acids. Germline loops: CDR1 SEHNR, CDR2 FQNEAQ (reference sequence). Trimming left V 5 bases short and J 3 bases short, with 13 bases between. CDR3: CASSPSVGDTEAFF. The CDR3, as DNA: TGTGCCAGCAGCCCTAGCGTGGGTGACACTGAAGCTTTCTTT.

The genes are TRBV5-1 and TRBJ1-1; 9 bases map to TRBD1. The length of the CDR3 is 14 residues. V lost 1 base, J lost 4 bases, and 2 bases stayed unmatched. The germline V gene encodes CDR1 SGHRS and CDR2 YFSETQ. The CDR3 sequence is CASSLRDRATEAFF. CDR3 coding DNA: TGCGCCAGCAGCTTGAGGGACAGGGCCACTGAAGCTTTCTTT.

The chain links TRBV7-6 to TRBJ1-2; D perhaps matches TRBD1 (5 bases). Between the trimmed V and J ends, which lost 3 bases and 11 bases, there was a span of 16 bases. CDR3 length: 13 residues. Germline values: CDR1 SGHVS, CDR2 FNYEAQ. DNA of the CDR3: TGTGCCAGCAGCTTCGGGGGGAAGGCTGGTTACACCTTC. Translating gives CASSFGGKAGYTF.

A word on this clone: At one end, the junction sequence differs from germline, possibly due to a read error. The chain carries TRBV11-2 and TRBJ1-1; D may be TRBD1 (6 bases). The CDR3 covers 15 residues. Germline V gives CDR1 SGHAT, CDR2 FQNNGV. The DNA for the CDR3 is TGTGCCAGCAGCTTAATAACAGGGAAGAACCCTGAAGCTTTCTTT. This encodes CASSLITGKNPEAFF. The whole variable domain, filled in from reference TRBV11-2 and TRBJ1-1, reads EAGVAQSPRYKIIEKRQSVAFWCNPISGHATLYWYQQILGQGPKLLIQFQNNGVVDDSQLPKDRFSAERLKGVDSTLKIQPAKLEDSAVYLCASSLITGKNPEAFFGQGTRLTVV.

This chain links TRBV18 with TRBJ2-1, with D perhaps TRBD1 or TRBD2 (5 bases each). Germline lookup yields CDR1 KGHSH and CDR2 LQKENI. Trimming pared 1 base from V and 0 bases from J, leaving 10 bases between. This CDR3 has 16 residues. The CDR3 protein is CASSPLAGSSYNEQFF. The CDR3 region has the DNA TGTGCCAGCTCACCACTGGCAGGGAGCTCCTACAATGAGCAGTTCTTC.

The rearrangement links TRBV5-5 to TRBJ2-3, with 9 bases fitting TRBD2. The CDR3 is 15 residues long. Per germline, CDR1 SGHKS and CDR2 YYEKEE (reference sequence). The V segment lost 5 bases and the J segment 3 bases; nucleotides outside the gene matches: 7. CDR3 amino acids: CASSPQREVTDTQYF. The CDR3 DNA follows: TGTGCCAGCAGTCCCCAGCGGGAGGTTACAGATACGCAGTATTTT.

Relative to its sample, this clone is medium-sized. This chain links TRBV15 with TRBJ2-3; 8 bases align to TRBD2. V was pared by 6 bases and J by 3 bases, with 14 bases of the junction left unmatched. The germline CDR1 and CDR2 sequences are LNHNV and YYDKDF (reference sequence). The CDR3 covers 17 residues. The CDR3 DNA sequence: TGTGCCACCAGACCCTCCCCCGGAGCGGGGGCAACAGATACGCAGTATTTT. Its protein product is CATRPSPGAGATDTQYF. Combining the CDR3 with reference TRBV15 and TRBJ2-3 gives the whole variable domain DAMVIQNPRYQVTQFGKPVTLSCSQTLNHNVMYWYQQKSSQAPKLLFHYYDKDFNNEADTPDNFQSRRPNTSFCFLDIRSPGLGDTAMYLCATRPSPGAGATDTQYFGPGTRLTVL.

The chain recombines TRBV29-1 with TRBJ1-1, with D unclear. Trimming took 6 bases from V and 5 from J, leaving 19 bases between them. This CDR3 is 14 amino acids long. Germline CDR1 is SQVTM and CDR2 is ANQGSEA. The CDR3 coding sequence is TGCAGCGTGGGTGGAATTGGGGTCGGGACTGAAGCTTTCTTT. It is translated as CSVGGIGVGTEAFF.

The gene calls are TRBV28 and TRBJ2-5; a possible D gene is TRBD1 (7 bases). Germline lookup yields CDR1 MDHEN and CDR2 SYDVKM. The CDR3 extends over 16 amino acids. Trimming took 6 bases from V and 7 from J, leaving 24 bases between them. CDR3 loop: CASSLNRGGGRGTQYF. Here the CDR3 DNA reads TGTGCCAGCAGCCTTAACAGGGGTGGGGGGAGAGGGACCCAGTACTTC. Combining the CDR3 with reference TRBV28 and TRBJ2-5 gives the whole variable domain DVKVTQSSRYLVKRTGEKVFLECVQDMDHENMFWYRQDPGLGLRLIYFSYDVKMKEKGDIPEGYSVSREKKERFSLILESASTNQTSMYLCASSLNRGGGRGTQYFGPGTRLLVL.

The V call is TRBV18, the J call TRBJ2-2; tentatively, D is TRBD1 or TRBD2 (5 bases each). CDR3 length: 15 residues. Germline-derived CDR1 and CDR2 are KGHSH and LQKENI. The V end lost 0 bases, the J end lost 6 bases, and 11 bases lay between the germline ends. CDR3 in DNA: TGTGCCAGCTCACCACCTATGGGGGTTTCCGGGGAGCTGTTTTTT. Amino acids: CASSPPMGVSGELFF. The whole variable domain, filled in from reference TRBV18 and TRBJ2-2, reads NAGVMQNPRHLVRRRGQEARLRCSPMKGHSHVYWYRQLPEEGLKFMVYLQKENIIDESGMPKERFSAEFPKEGPSILRIQQVVRGDSAAYFCASSPPMGVSGELFFGEGSRLTVL.

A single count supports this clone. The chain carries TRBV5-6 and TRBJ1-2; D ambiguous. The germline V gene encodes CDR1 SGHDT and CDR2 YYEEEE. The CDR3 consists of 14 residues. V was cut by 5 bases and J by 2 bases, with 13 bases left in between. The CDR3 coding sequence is TGTGCCAGCAGACAAGGAGGCAGAAACTATGGCTACACCTTC. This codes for CASRQGGRNYGYTF.

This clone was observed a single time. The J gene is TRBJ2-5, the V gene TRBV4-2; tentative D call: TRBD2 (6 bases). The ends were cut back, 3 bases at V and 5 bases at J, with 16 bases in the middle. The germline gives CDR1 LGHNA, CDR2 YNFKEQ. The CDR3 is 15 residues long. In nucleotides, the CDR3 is TGTGCCAGCAGCCATGATCGACCAGCGGGCGAGACCCAGTACTTC. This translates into CASSHDRPAGETQYF.

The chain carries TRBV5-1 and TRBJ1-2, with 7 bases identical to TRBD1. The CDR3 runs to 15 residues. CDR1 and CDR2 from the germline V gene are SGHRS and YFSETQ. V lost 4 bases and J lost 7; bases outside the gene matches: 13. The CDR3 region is CASSPQGPRSGGYTF. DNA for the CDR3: TGCGCCAGCAGCCCACAGGGGCCCCGATCGGGTGGCTACACCTTC. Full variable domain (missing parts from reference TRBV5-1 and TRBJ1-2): KAGVTQTPRYLIKTRGQQVTLSCSPISGHRSVSWYQQTPGQGLQFLFEYFSETQRNKGNFPGRFSGRQFSNSRSEMNVSTLELGDSALYLCASSPQGPRSGGYTFGSGTRLTVV.

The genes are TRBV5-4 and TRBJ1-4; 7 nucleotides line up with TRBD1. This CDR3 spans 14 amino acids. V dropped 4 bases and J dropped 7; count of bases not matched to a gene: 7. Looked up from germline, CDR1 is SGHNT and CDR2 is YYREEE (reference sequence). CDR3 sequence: CASSQGGAGEKLFF. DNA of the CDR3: TGTGCCAGCAGCCAGGGGGGCGCAGGTGAAAAACTGTTTTTT.

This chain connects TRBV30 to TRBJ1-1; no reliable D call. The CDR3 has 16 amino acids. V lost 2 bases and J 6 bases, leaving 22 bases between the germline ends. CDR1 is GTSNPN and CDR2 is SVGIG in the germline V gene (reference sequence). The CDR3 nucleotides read TGTGCCTGGAGTAGCCTAAACCCCCTCTACACCTCTGAAGCTTTCTTT. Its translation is CAWSSLNPLYTSEAFF.

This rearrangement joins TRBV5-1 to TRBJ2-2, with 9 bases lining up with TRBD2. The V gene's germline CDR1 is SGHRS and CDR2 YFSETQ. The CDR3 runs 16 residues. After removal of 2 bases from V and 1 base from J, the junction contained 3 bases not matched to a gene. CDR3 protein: CASSFSGSRNTGELFF. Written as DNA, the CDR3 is TGCGCCAGCAGCTTTAGCGGGAGCCGGAACACCGGGGAGCTGTTTTTT.